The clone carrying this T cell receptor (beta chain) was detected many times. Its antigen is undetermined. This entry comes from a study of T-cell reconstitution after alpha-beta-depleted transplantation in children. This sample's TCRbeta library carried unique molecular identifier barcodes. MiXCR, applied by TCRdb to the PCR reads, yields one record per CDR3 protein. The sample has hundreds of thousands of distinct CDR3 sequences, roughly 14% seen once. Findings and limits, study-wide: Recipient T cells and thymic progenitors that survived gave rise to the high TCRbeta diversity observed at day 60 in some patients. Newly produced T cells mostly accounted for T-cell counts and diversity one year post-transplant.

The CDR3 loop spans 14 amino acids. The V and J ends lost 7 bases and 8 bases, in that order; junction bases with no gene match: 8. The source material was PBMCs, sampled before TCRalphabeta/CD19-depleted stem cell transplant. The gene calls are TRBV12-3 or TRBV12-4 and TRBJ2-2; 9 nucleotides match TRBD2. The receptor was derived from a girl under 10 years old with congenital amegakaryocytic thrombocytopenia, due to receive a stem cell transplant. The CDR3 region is CASNMGTSSGELFF. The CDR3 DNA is TGTGCCAGCAACATGGGGACTAGCAGTGGGGAGCTGTTTTTT.